What follows are 18 T cell receptor beta chains derived from one specimen sequenced in a study of blood T cell repertoires in COVID-19. Clones were sequenced by immunoSEQ multiplex PCR, and TCRdb holds only the in-frame ones, with some missing. This sample carries 100,000 or so clones, around 85% of them seen once, and the ten largest clones take 2.7%. The sample taken for sequencing was PBMCs or T cells enriched from blood (not recorded which). Receptor source: a woman aged 50 to 60 who had recovered from COVID-19.

The DNA for the CDR3 is TGTGCCAGCAGCCCTGTGAGGGGGAACTATGGCTACACCTTC. This encodes CASSPVRGNYGYTF. The chain links TRBV28 to TRBJ1-2; TRBD1 is a possible D gene (6 bases). Looked up from germline, CDR1 is MDHEN and CDR2 is SYDVKM. V lost 6 bases and J lost 2, with 13 bases in between. The CDR3 is 14 amino acids.

V and J are TRBV2 and TRBJ1-4; 7 bases are a match to TRBD1. Per the germline V gene, CDR1 is SNHLY and CDR2 is FYNNEI. This CDR3 comprises 17 residues. The V segment lost 0 bases and the J segment 0 bases; nucleotides outside the gene matches: 4. CDR3 residues: CASSEAHQGATNEKLFF. As DNA, the CDR3 is TGTGCCAGCAGTGAAGCGCATCAGGGGGCAACTAATGAAAAACTGTTTTTT.

The V and J genes are TRBV25-1 and TRBJ1-5; D is ambiguous. The CDR3 length is 13 residues. CDR1 MGHDK and CDR2 SYGVNS come from the germline V gene. V lost 0 bases, J lost 5 bases, and 5 bases lay in between. The CDR3 coding sequence is TGTGCCAGCAGTGAATATGTAGATCAGCCCCAGCATTTT. This codes for CASSEYVDQPQHF. The variable domain in full, completed from reference TRBV25-1 and TRBJ1-5, reads EADIYQTPRYLVIGTGKKITLECSQTMGHDKMYWYQQDPGMELHLIHYSYGVNSTEKGDLSSESTVSRIRTEHFPLTLESARPSHTSQYLCASSEYVDQPQHFGDGTRLSIL.

The CDR3 sequence: CASSVALGGSEAFF. Here the CDR3 DNA reads TGTGCCAGCAGCGTAGCTCTGGGCGGGAGTGAAGCTTTCTTT. The chain is built from TRBV9 and TRBJ1-1; D not resolved. This CDR3 contains 14 residues. The V end was cut by 0 bases, the J end by 7 bases, with 13 bases between. Germline V CDR1 and CDR2: SGDLS, YYNGEE.

This clone showed up just once. The rearrangement links TRBV30 to TRBJ2-7; 9 bases agree with TRBD2. This CDR3 comprises 15 residues. Looked up from germline, CDR1 is GTSNPN and CDR2 is SVGIG (reference sequence). The junction had 9 bases not matched to a gene; V was cut back by 2 bases and J by 4 bases. CDR3 nucleotide sequence: TGTGCCTGGAGTAAGGGCGGGGGGGCCAAGTACGAGCAGTACTTC. Protein sequence: CAWSKGGGAKYEQYF.

Details on this clone: This sample includes further DNA sequences coding for the same CDR3. The V and J genes are TRBV3-1 (or the pseudogene TRBV3-2) and TRBJ2-7, with 7 bases that match TRBD1. This CDR3 spans 14 amino acids. Germline trimming cut 3 bases from V and 3 bases from J; bases unmatched to any gene: 5. The V gene's germline CDR1 is LGHDT and CDR2 YNNKEL (reference sequence). The CDR3 DNA is TGTGCCAGCAGCCAGTGGGACAGAGACTACGAGCAGTACTTC. This codes for CASSQWDRDYEQYF.

This clone was seen just once. The genes are TRBV2 and TRBJ1-2, with D tentatively TRBD1 (5 bases). V shed 1 base and J shed 4 bases, with 10 bases lying between them. CDR1 SNHLY and CDR2 FYNNEI come from the germline V gene. The CDR3 runs to 14 residues. The CDR3 DNA is TGTGCCAGCAGTGAAGGGCAGGGTATCTATGGCTACACCTTC. Amino acids: CASSEGQGIYGYTF.

The gene calls are TRBV19 and TRBJ2-7; 9 bases fit TRBD1. The length of the CDR3 is 15 residues. The V gene's germline CDR1 is LNHDA and CDR2 SQIVND (reference sequence). V lost 5 bases to trimming and J lost 3 bases; unmatched junction nucleotides: 8. The CDR3 DNA reads as TGTGCCAGTAGTTCCCCGGGACAGGGTCTCTACGAGCAGTACTTC. This gives the protein CASSSPGQGLYEQYF.

The rearrangement links TRBV7-6 to TRBJ2-2; 7 bases line up with TRBD2. J lost 4 bases, V lost 1 base, and 6 bases had no gene match. The CDR3 covers 16 residues. CDR1 and CDR2 (germline): SGHVS, FNYEAQ. CDR3 sequence: CASSLVGGSSTGELFF. The CDR3 DNA reads as TGTGCCAGCAGCTTAGTGGGGGGGTCCTCCACCGGGGAGCTGTTTTTT.

The rearrangement joins TRBV19 to TRBJ1-3; D perhaps matches TRBD1 (5 bases). Germline CDR1 LNHDA, CDR2 SQIVND (reference sequence). Between the trimmed V and J ends, which lost 9 bases and 3 bases, there was a span of 15 bases. This CDR3 comprises 14 residues. The CDR3 DNA sequence: TGTGCCAGCGCGGGCGGGACGGATGGAAACACCATATATTTT. Translated, it gives CASAGGTDGNTIYF.

The chain carries TRBV5-6 and TRBJ2-7; TRBD1 matches at 11 bases. The length of the CDR3 is 15 residues. V lost 4 bases, J lost 3 bases, and 6 bases stayed unmatched. The V gene's germline CDR1 is SGHDT and CDR2 YYEEEE. The CDR3 sequence: CASSPGTGGFYEQYF. The CDR3 DNA reads TGTGCCAGCAGCCCCGGGACAGGGGGGTTCTACGAGCAGTACTTC.

V is TRBV28 and J is TRBJ2-1, with 10 bases that match TRBD2. The V gene's germline CDR1 is MDHEN and CDR2 SYDVKM. This CDR3 has 13 residues. Germline trimming cut 6 bases from V and 9 bases from J; bases unmatched to any gene: 5. The chain's CDR3 is CASSPVAGGEQFF. CDR3 coding DNA: TGTGCCAGCAGCCCCGTAGCGGGAGGTGAGCAGTTCTTC.

This chain links TRBV15 with TRBJ2-6; possibly TRBD1 for D (5 bases). The CDR3 consists of 15 residues. Between the trimmed V and J ends, which lost 5 bases and 0 bases, there was a span of 8 bases. The germline CDR1 and CDR2 sequences are LNHNV and YYDKDF (reference sequence). The CDR3 nucleotides read TGTGCCACCAGCTCTGGGGCCTCTGGGGCCAACGTCCTGACTTTC. Protein product: CATSSGASGANVLTF.

This clone was seen a single time. V gene TRBV28 combines with J gene TRBJ2-1; D might be TRBD2 (5 bases). CDR1 and CDR2 from the germline V gene are MDHEN and SYDVKM. This CDR3 contains 13 residues. V gave up 6 bases and J gave up 7 bases, with 13 bases separating them. CDR3 coding DNA: TGTGCCAGCAGCAACACTAGATTAAATGAGCAGTTCTTC. This gives the protein CASSNTRLNEQFF. Variable domain in full (rest from reference TRBV28 and TRBJ2-1): DVKVTQSSRYLVKRTGEKVFLECVQDMDHENMFWYRQDPGLGLRLIYFSYDVKMKEKGDIPEGYSVSREKKERFSLILESASTNQTSMYLCASSNTRLNEQFFGPGTRLTVL.

This chain links TRBV12-3 or TRBV12-4 with TRBJ2-3, with D unresolved. Trimming shortened V by 3 bases and J by 1 base, and 2 bases separated the two germline ends. The CDR3 runs to 12 residues. The CDR3 loop is CASSFGTDTQYF. The CDR3, as DNA: TGTGCCAGCAGTTTCGGCACAGATACGCAGTATTTT.

The chain employs TRBV28 and TRBJ1-2; D not resolved. The germline CDR1 and CDR2 sequences are MDHEN and SYDVKM. Between the trimmed V and J ends, which lost 3 bases and 4 bases, there was a span of 9 bases. The CDR3 contains 13 residues. CDR3 protein: CASSLAGPYGYTF. The CDR3 region has the DNA TGTGCCAGCAGTTTGGCAGGCCCCTATGGCTACACCTTC.

The chain uses TRBV6-5 and TRBJ2-7, with 9 bases identical to TRBD1. V was clipped by 7 bases and J by 2 bases; unmatched bases: 6. CDR1 MNHEY and CDR2 SVGAGI come from the germline V gene. The CDR3 is made up of 14 amino acids. The CDR3 reads CASTPQGAPYEQYF. DNA for the CDR3: TGTGCCAGCACCCCACAGGGGGCTCCCTACGAGCAGTACTTC.

The V call is TRBV28, the J call TRBJ2-5, with D possibly being TRBD1 (5 bases). Per germline, CDR1 MDHEN and CDR2 SYDVKM. V lost 5 bases and J lost 0, with 13 bases in between. This CDR3 has 15 residues. This CDR3 reads CASSPSTVYQETQYF. The CDR3 DNA sequence: TGTGCCAGCAGTCCCTCGACAGTATACCAAGAGACCCAGTACTTC.